This T cell receptor (beta chain) stems from a study of T cells in Graves' hyperthyroidism and ophthalmopathy. The CDR3 is 17 residues long. Germline V gene lookup returns CDR1 LGHDT and CDR2 YNNKEL (reference sequence). Trimming left V 0 bases short and J 0 bases short, with 11 bases between. RNA transcripts served as the template for amplifying TCR beta CDR3 regions. First-round RT-PCR targeting the TCR CDR3 was performed with the HTBI primer set. Using its own MiXCR run on the multiplex PCR reads, TCRdb lists one record per CDR3 protein. The table lists a few hundred thousand distinct CDR3 sequences, about 16% of them singletons, with around 28% in the top ten. This clonotype occurred many times.

The sequenced sample consisted of blood. This clonotype was sampled from a woman aged 30 to 39 with Graves' ophthalmopathy. V and J are TRBV3-1 and TRBJ1-4; D unclear. The CDR3 loop is CASSQDRSVATNEKLFF. DNA for the CDR3: TGTGCCAGCAGCCAAGATAGGAGCGTTGCAACTAATGAAAAACTGTTTTTT.